The 5 T cell receptor beta chains presented below share a single source sample, sequenced in a study of T cell responses to AZD1222 COVID-19 vaccine. Profiling relied on immunoSEQ multiplex PCR, and the TCRdb table lists in-frame clones only, not all of them. The table records fewer than 100,000 clones, around nine tenths of them present only once. The starting material was peripheral blood, obtained on day 0 of AZD1222 vaccination. Source of these receptors: an adult in good health.

The table lists this clone with a count of one. The CDR3 DNA sequence: TGTGCCAGCAGTTTAGGGGCAATACGATCACCCCTCCACTTT. Protein: CASSLGAIRSPLHF. This chain connects TRBV28 to TRBJ1-6, with a possible D match to TRBD1 (5 bases). Germline lookup yields CDR1 MDHEN and CDR2 SYDVKM. V lost 2 bases to trimming and J lost 10 bases, with 12 bases between them. The CDR3 is made up of 14 amino acids.

This clone was seen a single time. This chain links TRBV7-9 with TRBJ1-5; D unresolved. V lost 0 bases, J lost 2 bases, and 11 bases lay in between. Germline CDR1 reads SEHNR; CDR2 reads FQNEAQ (reference sequence). The CDR3 is 16 residues long. CDR3: CASSLAGGVGNQPQHF. The CDR3 DNA sequence: TGTGCCAGCAGCTTAGCCGGTGGGGTTGGCAATCAGCCCCAGCATTTT.

This clone was found a few times. The chain uses TRBV19 and TRBJ1-2; 7 bases line up with TRBD1. CDR1 is LNHDA, CDR2 SQIVND, per germline (reference sequence). The CDR3 has 14 amino acids. J lost 6 bases, V lost 1 base, and 5 bases had no gene match. As DNA, the CDR3 is TGTGCCAGTAGTATAGCTCAGGGGGGGAATGGCTACACCTTC. This gives the protein CASSIAQGGNGYTF.

The V call is TRBV5-1, the J call TRBJ1-3, with 9 bases fitting TRBD1. The germline V gene encodes CDR1 SGHRS and CDR2 YFSETQ. Unmatched junction bases numbered 4, after V lost 2 bases and J lost 4 bases. This CDR3 has 15 residues. CDR3 sequence (DNA): TGCGCCAGCAGCTTAGGACAGGGGCCGGGAAACACCATATATTTT. Its translation: CASSLGQGPGNTIYF.

The chain links TRBV6-5 to TRBJ2-3; TRBD2 aligns across 11 bases. The junction had 2 bases not matched to a gene; V was cut back by 7 bases and J by 2 bases. There are 14 residues in the CDR3. Per germline, CDR1 MNHEY and CDR2 SVGAGI. CDR3 in amino acids: CASILAGATDTQYF. The CDR3 nucleotides are TGTGCCAGCATACTAGCGGGGGCCACAGATACGCAGTATTTT.